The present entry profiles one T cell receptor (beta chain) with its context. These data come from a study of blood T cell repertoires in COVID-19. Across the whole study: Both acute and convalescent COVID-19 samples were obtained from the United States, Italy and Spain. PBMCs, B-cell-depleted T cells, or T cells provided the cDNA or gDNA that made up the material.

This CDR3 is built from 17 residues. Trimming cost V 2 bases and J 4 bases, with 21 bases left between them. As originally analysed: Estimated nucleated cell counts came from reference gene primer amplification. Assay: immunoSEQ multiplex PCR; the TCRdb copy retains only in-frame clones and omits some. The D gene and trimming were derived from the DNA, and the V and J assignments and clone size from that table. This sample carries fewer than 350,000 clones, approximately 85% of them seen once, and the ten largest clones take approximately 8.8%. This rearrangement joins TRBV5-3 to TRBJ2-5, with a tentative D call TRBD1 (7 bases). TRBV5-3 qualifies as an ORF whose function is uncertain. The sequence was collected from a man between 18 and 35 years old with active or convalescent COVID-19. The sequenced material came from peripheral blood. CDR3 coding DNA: TGTGCCAGAAGCTTAGGGGCAGGGGGGAAATACGTAGAGACCCAGTACTTC. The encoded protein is CARSLGAGGKYVETQYF.